Sequencing of this T cell receptor beta chain was carried out in a study of OX40 agonist ivuxolimab in advanced cancers. TCRdb keeps only in-frame clones here, not all; method: immunoSEQ multiplex PCR. The profile shows around 78,000 clones, approximately 90% of them singletons. CDR1 and CDR2 from the germline V gene are SGHRS and YFSETQ. The CDR3 is 14 amino acids. V lost 2 bases to trimming and J lost 10 bases; unmatched junction nucleotides: 6. V gene TRBV5-1 combines with J gene TRBJ2-1, with 10 bases fitting TRBD2. The sequences come from CD4+ or CD8+ T cells sorted from blood, collected in a trial of the OX40 agonist ivuxolimab. This TCR came from an adult with an advanced solid tumor such as melanoma, head and neck, liver or kidney cancer. DNA for the CDR3: TGCGCCAGCAGCTTCCACGGGACTAGCGACGAGCAGTTCTTC. This codes for CASSFHGTSDEQFF.